This entry lists 26 T cell receptor beta chains sequenced from one sample in a study of vaccination effects on CD4 cells after COVID-19. Profiled with immunoSEQ multiplex PCR; TCRdb holds only in-frame clones, not every one. The sample shows 62,000 or so clones, roughly 80% of them seen only once. ViraFEST expansion of antigen-specific CD4+ T cells with viral peptide pools preceded sequencing. Culturing for 10 days preceded CD4+ T cell isolation. No vaccinee had earlier SARS-CoV-2 infection, and nucleocapsid antibodies were negative. For these TCRs, the target antigens are not known. The specimen comprised CD4+ T cells from PBMCs cultured with SARS-CoV-2 spike peptides, sampled before COVID-19 vaccination. Receptor source: a human donor who received a COVID-19 vaccine.

This clone was seen once. The identical CDR3 is also encoded by other nucleotide sequences in the sample. V and J are TRBV7-3 and TRBJ2-2; D might be TRBD2 (5 bases). Trimming removed 5 bases from V and 6 bases from J, with 19 bases in between. The CDR3 extends over 16 amino acids. Germline assignment: CDR1 SGHTA and CDR2 FQGTGA. This chain's CDR3 is CASSHGREMGSGELFF. The CDR3 bases are TGTGCCAGCAGCCACGGACGGGAAATGGGATCCGGGGAGCTGTTTTTT.

The genes are TRBV4-1 and TRBJ1-3; the match to TRBD1 covers 10 bases. Germline assignment: CDR1 MGHRA and CDR2 YSYEKL. CDR3 size: 15 residues. V was clipped by 1 base and J by 7 bases; unmatched bases: 4. DNA of the CDR3: TGCGCCAGCAGCCAAGGACAGGGGGCACGGAACACCATATATTTT. It is translated as CASSQGQGARNTIYF.

This chain uses TRBV2 with TRBJ2-2, with TRBD1 matching 7 bases. Per the germline V gene, CDR1 is SNHLY and CDR2 is FYNNEI. This CDR3 contains 16 residues. With 7 bases clipped from V and 0 bases from J, the junction kept 8 bases outside the gene matches. The CDR3 nucleotides are TGTGCCAGCAACCAACACGGGACAGCGAACACCGGGGAGCTGTTTTTT. It is translated as CASNQHGTANTGELFF. Full variable domain (missing parts from reference TRBV2 and TRBJ2-2): EPEVTQTPSHQVTQMGQEVILRCVPISNHLYFYWYRQILGQKVEFLVSFYNNEISEKSEIFDDQFSVERPDGSNFTLKIRSTKLEDSAMYFCASNQHGTANTGELFFGEGSRLTVL.

Remarks on this clone: Without the conserved terminal phenylalanine or tryptophan, this CDR3 likely stems from a read error. Because the CDR3's place on the DNA is in doubt, the DNA is left out and the CDR3 is given as listed by TCRdb. The chain is built from TRBV21-1 and TRBJ2-7; the table names TRBD2, a call not compared with the DNA. TRBV21-1 is flagged as a pseudogene. The length of the CDR3 is 9 amino acids, counting both ends. The chain's CDR3 is CASSNGLLR.

The chain has TRBV3-1 (or the pseudogene TRBV3-2) and TRBJ2-5; D is unresolved. The CDR3 spans 12 residues. The V gene's germline CDR1 is LGHDT and CDR2 YNNKEL (reference sequence). The V gene lost 2 bases and the J gene lost 6 bases, with 7 bases spanning the gap. CDR3 residues: CASSQSQQTQYF. For the CDR3, the DNA is TGTGCCAGCAGCCAATCCCAGCAGACCCAGTACTTC.

This clone was found once. The chain joins TRBV6-5 to TRBJ2-4; D might be TRBD1 (5 bases). The CDR3 contains 13 residues. CDR1 and CDR2 from the germline V gene are MNHEY and SVGAGI. Between the trimmed V and J ends, which lost 8 bases and 3 bases, there was a span of 11 bases. CDR3 coding DNA: TGTGCCAGCGAGGAAGGGGTCAAAAACATTCAGTACTTC. Amino acids: CASEEGVKNIQYF.

The chain employs TRBV7-9 and TRBJ1-4; D unclear. Germline CDR1 reads SEHNR; CDR2 reads FQNEAQ (reference sequence). Trimming removed 5 bases at V and 5 bases at J, with 9 bases between. CDR3 length: 13 residues. The CDR3 region is CASSREGNEKLFF. The CDR3 bases are TGTGCCAGCAGCCGAGAGGGAAATGAAAAACTGTTTTTT. The entire variable domain, with the rest obtained from reference TRBV7-9 and TRBJ1-4, is as follows: DTGVSQNPRHKITKRGQNVTFRCDPISEHNRLYWYRQTLGQGPEFLTYFQNEAQLEKSRLLSDRFSAERPKGSFSTLEIQRTEQGDSAMYLCASSREGNEKLFFGSGTQLSVL.

The chain has TRBV19 and TRBJ1-3; D is unclear. The CDR3 has 13 amino acids. Trimming removed 5 bases from V and 2 bases from J, with 7 bases in between. CDR1 LNHDA and CDR2 SQIVND come from the germline V gene (reference sequence). CDR3 DNA sequence: TGTGCCAGTAGTCGGACCGCTGGAAACACCATATATTTT. Its translation: CASSRTAGNTIYF.

The CDR3 DNA is TGTGCCAGCAGTTATCTTCAGGATACGCAGTATTTT. It translates to CASSYLQDTQYF. The chain recombines TRBV6-2 or TRBV6-3 with TRBJ2-3; D gene uncertain. Trimming shortened V by 3 bases and J by 6 bases, and 7 bases separated the two germline ends. CDR1 and CDR2 (germline): MNHEY, SVGEGT. The CDR3 sequence is 12 residues long.

This rearrangement joins TRBV18 to TRBJ1-1; 8 bases are a match to TRBD1. The J segment lost 1 base and the V segment lost 6 bases, leaving 7 bases of the junction unmatched. The CDR3 consists of 15 residues. Germline-derived CDR1 and CDR2 are KGHSH and LQKENI. The CDR3 DNA reads as TGTGCCAGCTCTACGCTGGGACAGGAGAACACTGAAGCTTTCTTT. Translation: CASSTLGQENTEAFF.

This clone was detected once. The rearrangement joins TRBV25-1 to TRBJ1-5; no firm D call. The germline CDR1 and CDR2 sequences are MGHDK and SYGVNS. The CDR3 sequence is 14 residues long. V lost 6 bases and J 1 base, leaving 10 bases between the germline ends. In DNA, the CDR3 is TGTGCCAGCAGCGACACCTTAAGCAATCAGCCCCAGCATTTT. Its protein product is CASSDTLSNQPQHF.

This clone was recorded only once. The chain uses TRBV30 and TRBJ2-5; TRBD1 matches 10 bases. This CDR3 comprises 13 residues. Trimming took 3 bases from V and 5 from J; bases not matched to a gene: 3. The germline V gene encodes CDR1 GTSNPN and CDR2 SVGIG (reference sequence). The CDR3 nucleotides read TGTGCCTGGAGAGGGACAGGGGTCGAGACCCAGTACTTC. Protein: CAWRGTGVETQYF.

CDR3: CASSQERGLSGGMRIYTQYF. The CDR3 nucleotides read TGCGCCAGCAGCCAAGAAAGGGGGTTAAGCGGGGGAATGAGAATTTATACGCAGTATTTT. The chain links TRBV4-3 to TRBJ2-3, with 8 bases matching TRBD2. CDR3 length: 20 residues. Unmatched junction bases numbered 21, after V lost 0 bases and J lost 7 bases. Looked up from germline, CDR1 is LGHNA and CDR2 is YSLEER.

This clone was observed a handful of times. The genes are TRBV28 and TRBJ1-3, with TRBD1 identical over 7 bases. The germline V gene encodes CDR1 MDHEN and CDR2 SYDVKM. This CDR3 has 15 amino acids. The V segment lost 6 bases and the J segment 0 bases; nucleotides outside the gene matches: 5. The CDR3 is CASSPTGNSGNTIYF. The DNA for the CDR3 is TGTGCCAGCAGCCCGACAGGGAACTCTGGAAACACCATATATTTT.

V usage is TRBV10-2 and J usage is TRBJ2-6, with unresolved D. This CDR3 region has 14 residues. The germline V and J ends were trimmed by 7 bases and 3 bases, with 10 bases remaining between them. Germline assignment: CDR1 WSHSY and CDR2 SAAADI. CDR3 residues: CASNPVYGANVLTF. The CDR3 DNA reads as TGCGCCAGCAACCCGGTATATGGGGCCAACGTCCTGACTTTC.

The chain employs TRBV9 and TRBJ1-3; TRBD1 matches 8 bases. This CDR3 is built from 15 residues. Germline CDR1 is SGDLS and CDR2 is YYNGEE. V lost 3 bases to trimming and J lost 3 bases; unmatched junction nucleotides: 5. The CDR3 DNA follows: TGTGCCAGCAGCGCCCAGGGGGCGATTGGAAACACCATATATTTT. Its translation is CASSAQGAIGNTIYF.

The genes are TRBV5-1 and TRBJ1-6; no clear D gene. The CDR3 totals 18 residues. The V end was cut by 4 bases, the J end by 3 bases, with 20 bases between. Germline V CDR1 and CDR2: SGHRS, YFSETQ. CDR3 in amino acids: CASSTDGTAIDYNSPLHF. CDR3 coding DNA: TGCGCCAGCAGCACTGACGGTACAGCGATCGACTATAATTCACCCCTCCACTTT.

The rearrangement uses TRBV3-1 (or the pseudogene TRBV3-2) and TRBJ1-2, with 10 nucleotides matching TRBD1. CDR1 LGHDT and CDR2 YNNKEL come from the germline V gene (reference sequence). V was clipped by 0 bases and J by 5 bases; unmatched bases: 6. The CDR3 runs 16 residues. The CDR3 DNA is TGTGCCAGCAGCCAAGAATGGTCGGACAGGGGGTATGGCTACACCTTC. As protein: CASSQEWSDRGYGYTF.

This clone has just one count. The chain has TRBV11-3 and TRBJ2-3; no clear D. This CDR3 is built from 13 residues. Germline loops: CDR1 SGHNT, CDR2 YENEEA. V was clipped by 5 bases and J by 5 bases, with 11 bases between them. CDR3 residues: CASSPNTGDTQYF. The CDR3 DNA reads as TGTGCCAGCAGCCCAAACACGGGAGATACGCAGTATTTT.

The V gene is TRBV5-5, the J gene TRBJ2-5; 7 bases match TRBD2. The CDR3 contains 18 residues. Looked up from germline, CDR1 is SGHKS and CDR2 is YYEKEE (reference sequence). J was trimmed by 1 base and V by 0 bases; bases with no gene match: 12. The CDR3 DNA follows: TGTGCCAGCAGCTTGGAGTGGGTCGCGGGGAGGGCCCAAGAGACCCAGTACTTC. It is translated as CASSLEWVAGRAQETQYF.

The chain carries TRBV29-1 and TRBJ2-4; possibly TRBD1 or TRBD2 for D (5 bases each). Germline V lookup: CDR1 SQVTM, CDR2 ANQGSEA. This CDR3 is built from 15 residues. Trimming removed 0 bases at V and 2 bases at J, with 11 bases between. CDR3 nucleotides: TGCAGCGTTGAAGATCTAGGGGACCCCAAAAACATTCAGTACTTC. Encoded protein: CSVEDLGDPKNIQYF.

The chain has TRBV15 and TRBJ1-1; D ambiguous. The germline V gene encodes CDR1 LNHNV and CDR2 YYDKDF (reference sequence). V dropped 1 base and J dropped 7 bases, with 10 bases sitting between them. The CDR3 spans 13 residues. As DNA, the CDR3 is TGTGCCACCAGCAGAGTAGTCATCGGTGAAGCTTTCTTT. This codes for CATSRVVIGEAFF.

The gene calls are TRBV27 and TRBJ2-7; D ambiguous. This CDR3 region has 13 residues. The germline V gene has CDR1 MNHEY and CDR2 SMNVEV (reference sequence). The ends were cut back, 7 bases at V and 0 bases at J, with 10 bases in the middle. CDR3 amino acids: CASTSYSSYEQYV. CDR3 sequence (DNA): TGTGCCAGCACCAGTTACTCCTCCTACGAGCAGTACGTC.

The chain joins TRBV6-6 to TRBJ2-3; a possible D gene is TRBD1 (5 bases). CDR1 and CDR2 from the germline V gene are MNHNY and SVGAGI (reference sequence). The CDR3 is 14 amino acids. V lost 6 bases to trimming and J lost 5 bases, with 15 bases between them. The DNA for the CDR3 is TGTGCCAGCAGACGACGTAGCACAGGAGATACGCAGTATTTT. Its protein product is CASRRRSTGDTQYF.

The chain is built from TRBV27 and TRBJ2-3; the D is unclear. CDR1 is MNHEY, CDR2 SMNVEV, per germline (reference sequence). The length of the CDR3 is 14 residues. Trimming took 3 bases from V and 4 from J, leaving 11 bases between them. Here the CDR3 DNA reads TGTGCCAGCAGTTTTCTAGGAGACGCAGATACGCAGTATTTT. It codes for CASSFLGDADTQYF.

This clone showed up just a few times. The V and J genes are TRBV9 and TRBJ2-3; TRBD1 might be the D (6 bases). The V end was cut by 3 bases, the J end by 0 bases, with 8 bases between. From germline, CDR1 is SGDLS and CDR2 YYNGEE. The CDR3 runs to 14 residues. The CDR3 spells CASSAQGSTDTQYF. CDR3 DNA sequence: TGTGCCAGCAGCGCTCAGGGGAGCACAGATACGCAGTATTTT.